These 18 T cell receptor beta chains originate from one sample sequenced in a study of T cell responses to AZD1222 COVID-19 vaccine. Assay used: immunoSEQ multiplex PCR; TCRdb lists only in-frame clones, some missing. The sample lists some 80,000 clones, more than 70% seen once, with less than 12% in the top ten. The source material was peripheral blood, sampled 28 days after the second dose of the MenACWY control vaccine. The receptors shown here come from an adult who received the MenACWY meningococcal vaccine as a control.

This chain uses TRBV11-1 with TRBJ1-1; D remains ambiguous. This CDR3 is 14 amino acids long. With 1 base removed from V and 4 bases from J, the gap between germline ends came to 10 bases. Germline lookup yields CDR1 SGHAT and CDR2 FQDESV (reference sequence). In DNA form, the CDR3 reads TGTGCCAGCAGCTTAGATGGCAGATCCACTGAAGCTTTCTTT. Its protein product is CASSLDGRSTEAFF.

The chain is built from TRBV7-2 and TRBJ1-5; D uncertain. Germline assignment: CDR1 SGHTA and CDR2 FQGNSA. V lost 4 bases and J lost 0, with 4 bases in between. This CDR3 contains 13 residues. The CDR3 is CASSSHSNQPQHF. CDR3 DNA: TGTGCCAGCAGCTCCCATAGCAATCAGCCCCAGCATTTT.

CDR3 coding DNA: TGTGCCAGCAGTCCACAGGGACGTGGCTACACCTTC. Translated, it gives CASSPQGRGYTF. This rearrangement joins TRBV6-5 to TRBJ1-2; perhaps TRBD1 as D (6 bases). The CDR3 has 12 residues. Trimming took off 5 bases at V and 7 bases at J, with 11 bases between the two ends. Germline assignment: CDR1 MNHEY and CDR2 SVGAGI.

The V call is TRBV19, the J call TRBJ1-6, with D uncertain. With 6 bases removed from V and 4 bases from J, the gap between germline ends came to 13 bases. The CDR3 length is 15 residues. Germline values: CDR1 LNHDA, CDR2 SQIVND (reference sequence). This CDR3 is CASSLDGYYNSPLHF. The CDR3 DNA follows: TGTGCCAGTAGCTTGGACGGATATTATAATTCACCCCTCCACTTT.

This clone came up once. V is TRBV7-2 and J is TRBJ2-3; TRBD2 is a possible D gene (5 bases). V was clipped by 5 bases and J by 4 bases, with 10 bases between them. There are 13 residues in the CDR3. CDR1 is SGHTA and CDR2 is FQGNSA in the germline V gene. The CDR3 is CASSVLGSDTQYF. The DNA for the CDR3 is TGTGCCAGCAGCGTACTAGGTTCAGATACGCAGTATTTT.

V usage is TRBV3-1 (or the pseudogene TRBV3-2) and J usage is TRBJ2-5; a possible D gene is TRBD2 (6 bases). V lost 0 bases, J lost 7 bases, and 15 bases lay in between. This CDR3 spans 15 amino acids. In germline, CDR1 is LGHDT, CDR2 YNNKEL (reference sequence). Here the CDR3 DNA reads TGTGCCAGCAGCCAAGAAGGGGCGGGGCGGAGGACCCAGTACTTC. Translated: CASSQEGAGRRTQYF.

This clone was detected only once. The CDR3: CASSREFGTGGMETQYF. The CDR3 DNA follows: TGCGCCAGCAGCCGAGAATTCGGGACAGGGGGCATGGAGACCCAGTACTTC. The chain links TRBV4-3 to TRBJ2-5; 12 bases line up with TRBD1. CDR3 length: 17 amino acids. V was clipped by 4 bases and J by 5 bases; unmatched bases: 11. Germline CDR1 and CDR2: LGHNA and YSLEER.

This clone was seen only once. This chain uses TRBV12-3 or TRBV12-4 with TRBJ2-5; the D gene is possibly TRBD2 (5 bases). Trimming took off 5 bases at V and 6 bases at J, with 13 bases between the two ends. The CDR3 runs 13 residues. The CDR3 is CASSPLGAQTQYF. CDR3 coding DNA: TGTGCCAGCAGTCCCCTGGGAGCCCAGACCCAGTACTTC.

As DNA, the CDR3 is TGTGCCAGCAGCGCCGACAGCCCTGGAAACACCATATATTTT. As protein: CASSADSPGNTIYF. The rearrangement uses TRBV7-2 and TRBJ1-3; weak D call: TRBD1 (5 bases). Germline-derived CDR1 and CDR2 are SGHTA and FQGNSA. V was pared by 5 bases and J by 2 bases, with 10 bases between. The CDR3 extends over 14 amino acids.

This clone was seen once. The V and J genes are TRBV6-5 and TRBJ1-1, with a tentative D call TRBD1 (6 bases). The CDR3 is 15 residues long. Trimming removed 0 bases at V and 1 base at J, with 9 bases between. CDR1 and CDR2 (germline): MNHEY, SVGAGI. The CDR3 DNA reads as TGTGCCAGCAGTTACTCTGTCAGGGGGAACACTGAAGCTTTCTTT. This encodes CASSYSVRGNTEAFF.

The V call is TRBV9, the J call TRBJ1-6; unclear D gene. Trimming stripped 0 bases from V and 12 bases from J, with 16 bases between. The CDR3 spans 15 residues. Germline lookup yields CDR1 SGDLS and CDR2 YYNGEE. CDR3: CASSVAAVGLGPLHF. The CDR3 DNA reads as TGTGCCAGCAGCGTAGCAGCTGTTGGCTTAGGACCCCTCCACTTT.

The CDR3 coding sequence is TGCGCCAGCAGCTTGTCAGGGGCGACTAACTATGGCTACACCTTC. It is translated as CASSLSGATNYGYTF. This chain links TRBV5-1 with TRBJ1-2, with D maybe TRBD1 (6 bases). V was trimmed by 1 base and J by 0 bases, leaving 10 bases between them. The CDR3 runs 15 residues. In germline, CDR1 is SGHRS, CDR2 YFSETQ.

V and J are TRBV2 and TRBJ1-3; D not certain. The CDR3 covers 12 residues. V gave up 11 bases and J gave up 3 bases, with 11 bases separating them. Germline V gene data show CDR1 as SNHLY and CDR2 as FYNNEI. CDR3 sequence reads: CAGREDGNTIYF. The CDR3 nucleotides are TGTGCCGGGAGGGAAGATGGAAACACCATATATTTT. The full variable domain, its missing parts supplied by reference TRBV2 and TRBJ1-3, is EPEVTQTPSHQVTQMGQEVILRCVPISNHLYFYWYRQILGQKVEFLVSFYNNEISEKSEIFDDQFSVERPDGSNFTLKIRSTKLEDSAMYFCAGREDGNTIYFGEGSWLTVV.

To note about this clone: Germline is not matched at one junction end, which may reflect a read error. Here the CDR3 reads CASREGLAKDTQYF. Written as DNA, the CDR3 is TGTGCCAGCAGGGAAGGGCTAGCGAAAGATACGCAGTATTTT. The chain has TRBV6-1 and TRBJ2-3; the D gene is possibly TRBD2 (6 bases). The length of the CDR3 is 14 residues. Per germline, CDR1 MNHNS and CDR2 SASEGT.

This clone was picked up a small number of times. The V gene is TRBV5-1, the J gene TRBJ2-5, with 10 bases identical to TRBD1. The CDR3 contains 19 residues. Losses at the gene ends were 0 bases for V and 0 bases for J; bases not matched to a gene: 11. Germline assignment: CDR1 SGHRS and CDR2 YFSETQ. The CDR3 DNA is TGCGCCAGCAGCTTGGGGGGCTCCCTGGACAGGGGGTACCAAGAGACCCAGTACTTC. Its translation is CASSLGGSLDRGYQETQYF.

The gene calls are TRBV6-4 and TRBJ1-3; 8 bases map to TRBD1. From germline, CDR1 is MRHNA and CDR2 SNTAGT. This CDR3 is built from 15 residues. The V segment lost 4 bases and the J segment 2 bases; nucleotides outside the gene matches: 4. CDR3 loop: CASSADRDPGNTIYF. CDR3 bases: TGTGCCAGCAGTGCGGACAGGGACCCTGGAAACACCATATATTTT.

This chain joins TRBV6-5 and TRBJ2-5; 11 positions agree with TRBD1. The CDR3 covers 14 residues. Trimming at V came to 6 bases and at J to 2 bases, leaving 2 bases not matched to a gene. The germline gives CDR1 MNHEY, CDR2 SVGAGI. The CDR3 nucleotides read TGTGCCAGCAGCCGGGACAGGGGGCAAGAGACCCAGTACTTC. Its translation is CASSRDRGQETQYF.

This clone appeared once. This chain links TRBV5-1 with TRBJ2-3, with D unclear. V lost 1 base, J lost 6 bases, and 12 bases lay in between. CDR1 SGHRS and CDR2 YFSETQ come from the germline V gene. This CDR3 is built from 14 residues. DNA for the CDR3: TGCGCCAGCAGCTTGAATGGCTTTGGGGATACGCAGTATTTT. Translating gives CASSLNGFGDTQYF.